The present T cell receptor (beta chain) was sequenced within a study of CD8 T cells in Susac syndrome. Study overall: Blood was drawn from patients with Susac syndrome. At that point, they were therapy-naive, on corticosteroids, or on intravenous immunoglobulin alone. Study outcomes and limitations: Susac CD8+ clonal expansion peaked in TEMRA cells and active patients.

RNA, at 0.5 to 1 ug, was reverse transcribed with random hexamers. TCRdb reprocessed the immunoSEQ multiplex PCR reads with MiXCR, giving one entry per CDR3 protein. The table shows roughly 110,000 distinct CDR3 sequences, with approximately 94% occurring only once. High-throughput TCR beta sequencing covered peripheral CD8+ and CD4+ T cells. Negative isolation was used for CD8+ and CD4+ T cells and FACS enrichment for TEMRA cells. Of note for this clonotype: Its antigen is as yet unknown.

J gave up 6 bases and V 4 bases, and 13 bases lay outside the gene matches. The CDR3 runs 17 residues. From germline, CDR1 is SGDLS and CDR2 YYNGEE. The chain recombines TRBV9 with TRBJ1-6; TRBD1 agrees at 7 bases. The sequence was collected from a human donor with Susac syndrome. Sequenced input: CD8+ T cells from PBMCs. In nucleotides, the CDR3 is TGTGCCAGCAGCCCCCATCGGGAGACAGGGCGTAATTCACCCCTCCACTTT. It encodes CASSPHRETGRNSPLHF.